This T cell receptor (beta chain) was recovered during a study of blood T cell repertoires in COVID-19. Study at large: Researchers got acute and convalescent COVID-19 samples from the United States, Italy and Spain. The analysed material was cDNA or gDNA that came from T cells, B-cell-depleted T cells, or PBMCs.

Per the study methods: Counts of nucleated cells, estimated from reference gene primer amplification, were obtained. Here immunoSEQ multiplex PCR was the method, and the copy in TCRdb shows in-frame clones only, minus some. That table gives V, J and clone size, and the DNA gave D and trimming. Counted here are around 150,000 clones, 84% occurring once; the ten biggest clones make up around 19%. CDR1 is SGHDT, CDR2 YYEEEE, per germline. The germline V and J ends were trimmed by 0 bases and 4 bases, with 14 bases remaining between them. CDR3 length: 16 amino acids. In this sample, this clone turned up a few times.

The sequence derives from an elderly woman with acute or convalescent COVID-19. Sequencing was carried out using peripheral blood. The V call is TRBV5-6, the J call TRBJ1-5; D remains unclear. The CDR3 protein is CASSLGLGRSNQPQHF. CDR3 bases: TGTGCCAGCAGCTTGGGACTAGGACGTTCGAATCAGCCCCAGCATTTT. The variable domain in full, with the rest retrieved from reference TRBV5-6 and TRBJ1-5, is DAGVTQSPTHLIKTRGQQVTLRCSPKSGHDTVSWYQQALGQGPQFIFQYYEEEERQRGNFPDRFSGHQFPNYSSELNVNALLLGDSALYLCASSLGLGRSNQPQHFGDGTRLSIL.